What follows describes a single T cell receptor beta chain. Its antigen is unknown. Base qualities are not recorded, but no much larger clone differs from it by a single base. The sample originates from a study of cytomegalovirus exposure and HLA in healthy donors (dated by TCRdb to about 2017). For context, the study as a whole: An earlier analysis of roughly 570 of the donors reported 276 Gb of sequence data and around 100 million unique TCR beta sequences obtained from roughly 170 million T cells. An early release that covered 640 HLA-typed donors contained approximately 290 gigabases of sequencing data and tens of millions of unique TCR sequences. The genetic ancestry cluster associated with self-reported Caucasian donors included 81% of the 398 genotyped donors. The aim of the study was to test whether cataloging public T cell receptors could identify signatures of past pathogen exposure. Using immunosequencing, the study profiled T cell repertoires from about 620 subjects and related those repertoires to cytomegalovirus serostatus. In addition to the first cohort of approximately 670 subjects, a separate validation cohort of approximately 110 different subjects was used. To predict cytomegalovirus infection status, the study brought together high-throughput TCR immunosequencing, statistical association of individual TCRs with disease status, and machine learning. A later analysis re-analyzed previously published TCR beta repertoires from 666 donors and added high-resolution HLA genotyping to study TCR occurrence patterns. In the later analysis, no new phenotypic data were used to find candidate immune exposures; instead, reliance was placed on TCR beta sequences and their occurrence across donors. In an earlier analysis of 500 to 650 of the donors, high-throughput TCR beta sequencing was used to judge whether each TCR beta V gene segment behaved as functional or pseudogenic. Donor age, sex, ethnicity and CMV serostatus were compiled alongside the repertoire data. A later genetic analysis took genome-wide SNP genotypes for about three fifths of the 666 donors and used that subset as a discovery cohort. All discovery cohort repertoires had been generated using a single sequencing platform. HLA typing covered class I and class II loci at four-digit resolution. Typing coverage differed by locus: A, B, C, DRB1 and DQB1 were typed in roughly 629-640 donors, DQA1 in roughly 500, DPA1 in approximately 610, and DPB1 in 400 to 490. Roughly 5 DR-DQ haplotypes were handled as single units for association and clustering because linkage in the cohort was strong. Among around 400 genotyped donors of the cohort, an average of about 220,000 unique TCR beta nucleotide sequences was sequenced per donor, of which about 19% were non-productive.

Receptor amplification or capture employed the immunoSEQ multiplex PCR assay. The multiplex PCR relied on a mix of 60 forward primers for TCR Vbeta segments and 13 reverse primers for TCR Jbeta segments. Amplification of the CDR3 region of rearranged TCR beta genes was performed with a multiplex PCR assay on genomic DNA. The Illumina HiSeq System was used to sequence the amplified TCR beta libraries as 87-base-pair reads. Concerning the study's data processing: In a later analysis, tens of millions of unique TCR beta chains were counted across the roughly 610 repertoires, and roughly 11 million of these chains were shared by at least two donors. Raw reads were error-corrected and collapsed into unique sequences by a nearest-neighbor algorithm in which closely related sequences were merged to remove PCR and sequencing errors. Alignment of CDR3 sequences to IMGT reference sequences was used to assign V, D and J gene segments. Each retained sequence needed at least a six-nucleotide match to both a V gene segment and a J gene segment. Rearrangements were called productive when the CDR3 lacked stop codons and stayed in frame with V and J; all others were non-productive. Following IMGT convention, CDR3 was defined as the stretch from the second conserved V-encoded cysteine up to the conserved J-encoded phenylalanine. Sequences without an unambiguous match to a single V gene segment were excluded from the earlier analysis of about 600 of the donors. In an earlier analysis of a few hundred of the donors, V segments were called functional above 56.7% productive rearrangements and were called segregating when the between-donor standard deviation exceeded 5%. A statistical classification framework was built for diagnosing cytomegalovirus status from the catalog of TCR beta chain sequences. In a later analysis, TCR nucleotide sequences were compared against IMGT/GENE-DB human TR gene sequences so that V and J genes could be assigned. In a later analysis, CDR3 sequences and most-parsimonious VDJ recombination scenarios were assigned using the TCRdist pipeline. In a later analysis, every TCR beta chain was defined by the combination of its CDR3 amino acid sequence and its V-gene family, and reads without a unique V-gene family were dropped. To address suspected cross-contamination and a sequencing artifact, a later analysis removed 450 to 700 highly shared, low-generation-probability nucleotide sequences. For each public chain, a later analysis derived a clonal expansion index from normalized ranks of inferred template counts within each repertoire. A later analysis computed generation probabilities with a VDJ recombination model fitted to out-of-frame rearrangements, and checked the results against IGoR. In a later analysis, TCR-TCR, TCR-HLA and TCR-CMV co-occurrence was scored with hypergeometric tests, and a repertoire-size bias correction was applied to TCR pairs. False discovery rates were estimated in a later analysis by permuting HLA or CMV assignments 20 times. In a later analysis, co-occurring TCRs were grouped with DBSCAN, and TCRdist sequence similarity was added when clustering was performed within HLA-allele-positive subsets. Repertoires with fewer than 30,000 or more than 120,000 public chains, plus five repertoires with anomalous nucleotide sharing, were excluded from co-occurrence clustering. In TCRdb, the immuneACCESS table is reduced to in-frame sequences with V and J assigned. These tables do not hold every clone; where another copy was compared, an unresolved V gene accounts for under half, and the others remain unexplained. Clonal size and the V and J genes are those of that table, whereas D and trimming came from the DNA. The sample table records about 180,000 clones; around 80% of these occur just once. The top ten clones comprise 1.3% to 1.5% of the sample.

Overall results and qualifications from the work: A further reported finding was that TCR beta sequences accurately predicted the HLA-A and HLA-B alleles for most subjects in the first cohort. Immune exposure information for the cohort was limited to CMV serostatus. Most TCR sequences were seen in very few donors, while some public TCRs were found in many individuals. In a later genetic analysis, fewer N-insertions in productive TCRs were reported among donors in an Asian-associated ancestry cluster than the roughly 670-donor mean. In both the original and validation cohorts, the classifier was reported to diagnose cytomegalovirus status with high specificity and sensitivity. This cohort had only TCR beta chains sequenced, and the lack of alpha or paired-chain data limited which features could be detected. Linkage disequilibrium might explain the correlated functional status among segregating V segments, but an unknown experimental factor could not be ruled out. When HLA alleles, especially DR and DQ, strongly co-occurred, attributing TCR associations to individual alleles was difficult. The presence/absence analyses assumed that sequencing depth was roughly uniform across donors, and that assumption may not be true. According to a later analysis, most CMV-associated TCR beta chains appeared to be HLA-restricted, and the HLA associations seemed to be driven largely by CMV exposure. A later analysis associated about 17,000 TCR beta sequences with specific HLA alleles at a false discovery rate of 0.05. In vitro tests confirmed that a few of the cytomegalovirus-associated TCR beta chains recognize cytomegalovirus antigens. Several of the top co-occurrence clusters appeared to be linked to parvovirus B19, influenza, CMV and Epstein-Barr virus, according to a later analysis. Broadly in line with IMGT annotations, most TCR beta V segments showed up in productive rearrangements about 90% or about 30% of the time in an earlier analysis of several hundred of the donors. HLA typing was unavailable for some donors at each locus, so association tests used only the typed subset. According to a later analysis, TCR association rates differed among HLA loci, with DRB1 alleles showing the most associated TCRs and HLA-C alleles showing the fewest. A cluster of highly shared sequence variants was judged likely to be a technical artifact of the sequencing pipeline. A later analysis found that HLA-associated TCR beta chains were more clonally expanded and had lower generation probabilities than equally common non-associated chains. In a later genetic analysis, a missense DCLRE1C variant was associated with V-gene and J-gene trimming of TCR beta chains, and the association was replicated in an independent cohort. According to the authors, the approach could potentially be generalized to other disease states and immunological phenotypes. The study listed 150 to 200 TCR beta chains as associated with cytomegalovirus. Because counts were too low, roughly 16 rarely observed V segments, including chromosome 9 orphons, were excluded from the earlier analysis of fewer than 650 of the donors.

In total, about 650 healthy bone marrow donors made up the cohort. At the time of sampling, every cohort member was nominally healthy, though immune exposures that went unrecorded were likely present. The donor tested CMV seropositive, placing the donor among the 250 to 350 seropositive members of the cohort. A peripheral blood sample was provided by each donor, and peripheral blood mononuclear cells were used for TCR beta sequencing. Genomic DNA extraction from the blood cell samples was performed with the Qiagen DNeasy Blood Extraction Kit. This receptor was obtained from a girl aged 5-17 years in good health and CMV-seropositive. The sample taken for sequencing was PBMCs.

The nucleotide sequence is TGTGCCTGGAGTACTCTAGCGGGAGGCGAGCAGTTCTTC. Translated, it gives CAWSTLAGGEQFF. The chain was built from TRBV30 and TRBJ2-1, with 11 bases aligning to TRBD2. CDR3 length: 13 amino acids, cysteine to phenylalanine. Solely the CDR3 DNA is kept, with 39 bases framed from the first base. Trimming accounts for 2 bases at V and 10 bases at J, while the number of junction bases matched to no gene is 4. In the germline V gene (reference sequence), CDR1 corresponds to GTSNPN and CDR2 to SVGIG.